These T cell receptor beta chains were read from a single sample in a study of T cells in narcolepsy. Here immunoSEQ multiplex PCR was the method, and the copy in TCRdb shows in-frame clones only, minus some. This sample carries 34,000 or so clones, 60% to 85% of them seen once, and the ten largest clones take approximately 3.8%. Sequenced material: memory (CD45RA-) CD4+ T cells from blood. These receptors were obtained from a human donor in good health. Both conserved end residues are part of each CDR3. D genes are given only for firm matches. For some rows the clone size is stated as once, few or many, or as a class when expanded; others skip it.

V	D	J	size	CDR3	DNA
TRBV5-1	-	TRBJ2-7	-	CASSLATGAYEQYF	TGCGCCAGCAGCTTGGCGACAGGCGCCTACGAGCAGTACTTC
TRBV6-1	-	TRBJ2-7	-	CATTPRRGEQYF	TGTGCCACCACCCCCCGCAGGGGCGAGCAGTACTTC
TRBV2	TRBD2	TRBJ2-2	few	CASTGTSGNTGELFF	TGTGCCAGCACCGGGACTAGCGGGAACACCGGGGAGCTGTTTTTT
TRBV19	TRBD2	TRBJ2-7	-	CASATSGSSYEQYF	TGTGCCAGTGCGACTAGCGGAAGCTCCTACGAGCAGTACTTC
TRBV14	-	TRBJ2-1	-	CASSQVPPQDNEQFF	TGTGCCAGCAGCCAAGTCCCCCCACAAGACAATGAGCAGTTCTTC
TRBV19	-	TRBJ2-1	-	CASSSGTGEQFF	TGTGCCAGTAGTTCCGGGACGGGTGAGCAGTTCTTC
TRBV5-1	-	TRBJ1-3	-	CASSLGSGNTIYF	TGCGCCAGCAGCCTGGGGTCTGGAAACACCATATATTTT
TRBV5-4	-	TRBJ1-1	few	CASSLAVFNTEAFF	TGTGCCAGCAGCTTGGCGGTCTTTAACACTGAAGCTTTCTTT
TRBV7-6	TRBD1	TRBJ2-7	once	CASSGGGQGNYEQYF	TGTGCCAGCAGCGGGGGAGGACAGGGGAACTACGAGCAGTACTTC
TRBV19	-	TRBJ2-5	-	CASSIESRGFQETQYF	TGTGCCAGTAGTATCGAATCACGAGGGTTCCAAGAGACCCAGTACTTC
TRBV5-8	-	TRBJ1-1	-	CASSFDQGRAEAFF	TGTGCCAGCAGCTTTGATCAGGGAAGGGCTGAAGCTTTCTTT
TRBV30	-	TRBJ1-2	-	CALIPGQEPRYYGYTF	TGTGCCTTGATTCCGGGACAAGAACCTAGATACTATGGCTACACCTTC
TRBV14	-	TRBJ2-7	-	CASSQVGGSQQYF	TGTGCCAGCAGCCAAGTAGGGGGGTCTCAGCAGTACTTC
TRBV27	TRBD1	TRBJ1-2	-	CASSGTGRQGVDGYTF	TGTGCCAGCAGTGGGACCGGACGGCAGGGGGTCGATGGCTACACCTTC
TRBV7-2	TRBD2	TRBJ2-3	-	CASSLEPSGTQYF	TGTGCCAGCAGCTTAGAACCTAGCGGCACGCAGTATTTT
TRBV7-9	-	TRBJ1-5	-	CASSDYGQPQHF	TGTGCCAGCAGCGACTATGGTCAGCCCCAGCATTTT
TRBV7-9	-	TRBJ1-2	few	CASSRDISNYGYTF	TGTGCCAGCAGCCGGGACATCTCTAACTATGGCTACACCTTC
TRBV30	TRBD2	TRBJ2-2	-	CAWRAPGLAGGMNTGELFF	TGTGCCTGGAGGGCCCCGGGACTAGCGGGAGGGATGAACACCGGGGAGCTGTTTTTT
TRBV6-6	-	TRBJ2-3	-	CASSLLGDTQYF	TGTGCCAGCAGTTTACTGGGGGATACGCAGTATTTT
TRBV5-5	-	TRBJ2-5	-	CASSLTRWGETQYF	TGTGCCAGCAGCTTGACAAGGTGGGGAGAGACCCAGTACTTC
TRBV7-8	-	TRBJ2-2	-	CASSLDGLGELFF	TGTGCCAGCAGCTTAGACGGTTTGGGGGAGCTGTTTTTT
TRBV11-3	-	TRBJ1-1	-	CASSFTNTEAFF	TGTGCCAGCAGCTTCACAAACACTGAAGCTTTCTTT
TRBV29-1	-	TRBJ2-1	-	CSVELGQTPGEQFF	TGCAGCGTTGAATTAGGACAGACCCCAGGTGAGCAGTTCTTC
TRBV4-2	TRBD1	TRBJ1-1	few	CASSQEGQGTTEAFF	TGTGCCAGCAGCCAAGAGGGACAGGGTACGACTGAAGCTTTCTTT
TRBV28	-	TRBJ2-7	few	CATGGTPSYEQYF	TGTGCCACTGGGGGGACCCCGTCCTACGAGCAGTACTTC
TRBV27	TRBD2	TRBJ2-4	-	CASTPPGLVNIQYF	TGTGCCAGCACCCCCCCAGGACTAGTCAACATTCAGTACTTC
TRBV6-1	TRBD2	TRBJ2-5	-	CASSEGLAQETQYF	TGTGCCAGCAGTGAAGGACTAGCGCAGGAGACCCAGTACTTC
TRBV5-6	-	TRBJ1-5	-	CASSLGGFSNQPQHF	TGTGCCAGCAGCCTGGGGGGGTTCAGCAATCAGCCCCAGCATTTT
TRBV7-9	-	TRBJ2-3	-	CASSLGVGGKKDTQYF	TGTGCCAGCAGTCTTGGGGTCGGCGGGAAAAAAGATACGCAGTATTTT
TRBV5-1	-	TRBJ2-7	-	CASSPDGSLSGEQYF	TGCGCCAGCAGCCCGGACGGCTCCCTCTCCGGCGAGCAGTACTTC
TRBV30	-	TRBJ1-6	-	CAWSTYPPGQVNSPLHF	TGTGCCTGGAGTACCTACCCCCCGGGACAAGTTAATTCACCCCTCCACTTT
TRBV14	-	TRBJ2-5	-	CASSQVTAYGTQYF	TGTGCCAGCAGCCAAGTAACCGCTTATGGGACCCAGTACTTC
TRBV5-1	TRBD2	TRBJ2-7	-	CASSFGAGGGYEQYF	TGCGCCAGCAGCTTCGGTGCGGGAGGCGGTTACGAGCAGTACTTC
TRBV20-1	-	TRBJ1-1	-	CSSKRGGRAFF	TGCAGTTCAAAGAGGGGGGGGAGAGCTTTCTTT
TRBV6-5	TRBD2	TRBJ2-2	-	CASSYSGGRTGELFF	TGTGCCAGCAGTTACTCGGGAGGGCGCACCGGGGAGCTGTTTTTT
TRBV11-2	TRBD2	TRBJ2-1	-	CASSWFASGSMGLNEQFF	TGTGCCAGCAGCTGGTTTGCTAGCGGGAGTATGGGGTTGAATGAGCAGTTCTTC